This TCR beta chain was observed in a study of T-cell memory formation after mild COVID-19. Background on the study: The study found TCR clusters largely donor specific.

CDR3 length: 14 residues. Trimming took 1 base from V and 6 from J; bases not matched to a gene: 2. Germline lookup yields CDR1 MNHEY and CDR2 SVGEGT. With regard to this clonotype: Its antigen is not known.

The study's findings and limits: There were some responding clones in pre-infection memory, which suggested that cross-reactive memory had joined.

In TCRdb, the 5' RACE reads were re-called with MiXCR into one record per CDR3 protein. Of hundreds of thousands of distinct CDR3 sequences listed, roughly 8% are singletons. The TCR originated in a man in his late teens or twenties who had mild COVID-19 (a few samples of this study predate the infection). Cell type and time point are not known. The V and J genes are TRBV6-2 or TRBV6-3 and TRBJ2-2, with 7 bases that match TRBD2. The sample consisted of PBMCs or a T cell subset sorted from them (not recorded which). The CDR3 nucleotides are TGTGCCAGCAGTTACTGGGAGGGGCCCGGGGAGCTGTTTTTT. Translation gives CASSYWEGPGELFF.